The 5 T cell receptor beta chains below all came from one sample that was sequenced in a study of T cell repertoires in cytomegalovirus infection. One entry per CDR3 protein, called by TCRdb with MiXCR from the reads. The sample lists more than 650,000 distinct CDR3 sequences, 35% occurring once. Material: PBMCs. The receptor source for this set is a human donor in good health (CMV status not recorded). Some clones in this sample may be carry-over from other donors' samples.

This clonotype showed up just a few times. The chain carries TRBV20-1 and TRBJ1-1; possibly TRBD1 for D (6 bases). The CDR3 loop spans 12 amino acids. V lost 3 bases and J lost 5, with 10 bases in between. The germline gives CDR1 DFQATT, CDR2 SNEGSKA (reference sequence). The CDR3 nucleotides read TGCAGTGCTAGGAACAGGGAAACTGAAGCTTTCTTT. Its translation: CSARNRETEAFF.

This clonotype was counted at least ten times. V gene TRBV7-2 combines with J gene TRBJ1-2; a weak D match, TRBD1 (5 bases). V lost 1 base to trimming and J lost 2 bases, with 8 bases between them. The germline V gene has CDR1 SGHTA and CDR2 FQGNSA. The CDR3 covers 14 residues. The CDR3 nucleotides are TGTGCCAGCAGCTTAGGGTCAGGGAACTATGGCTACACCTTC. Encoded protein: CASSLGSGNYGYTF.

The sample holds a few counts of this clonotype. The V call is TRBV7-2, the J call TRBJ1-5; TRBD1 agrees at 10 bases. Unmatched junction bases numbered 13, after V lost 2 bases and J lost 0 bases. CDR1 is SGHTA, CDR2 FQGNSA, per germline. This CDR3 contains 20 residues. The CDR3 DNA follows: TGTGCCAGCAGCTTAAGAAGACCGGGACAGGGGTCAAGTAGCAATCAGCCCCAGCATTTT. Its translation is CASSLRRPGQGSSSNQPQHF. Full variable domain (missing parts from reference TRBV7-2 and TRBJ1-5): GAGVSQSPSNKVTEKGKDVELRCDPISGHTALYWYRQSLGQGLEFLIYFQGNSAPDKSGLPSDRFSAERTGGSVSTLTIQRTQQEDSAVYLCASSLRRPGQGSSSNQPQHFGDGTRLSIL.

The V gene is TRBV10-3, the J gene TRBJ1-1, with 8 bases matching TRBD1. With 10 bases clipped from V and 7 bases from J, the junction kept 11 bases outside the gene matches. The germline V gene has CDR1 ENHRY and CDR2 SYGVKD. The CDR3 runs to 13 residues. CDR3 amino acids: CATQGGGQVEAFF. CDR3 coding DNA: TGTGCCACGCAGGGGGGGGGACAGGTTGAAGCTTTCTTT.

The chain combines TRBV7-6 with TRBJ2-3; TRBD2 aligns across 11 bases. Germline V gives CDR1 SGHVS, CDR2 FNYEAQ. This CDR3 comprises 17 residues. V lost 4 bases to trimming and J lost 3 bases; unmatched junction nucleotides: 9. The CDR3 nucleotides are TGTGCCAGCAGCTCAAGACTAGCGGGGATGTGGACAGATACGCAGTATTTT. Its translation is CASSSRLAGMWTDTQYF.